The 30 T cell receptor beta chains below all came from one sample that was sequenced in a study of CD39 and CD103 CD8 tumor-infiltrating T cells. Profiling relied on immunoSEQ multiplex PCR, and the TCRdb table lists in-frame clones only, not all of them. Here the sample spans about 15,000 clones, around nine tenths being singletons. The material sequenced was CD8+ T cells sorted from blood. Subset described: total memory CD8 T cells (CD45RA-CCR7+/-) from blood or uninvolved lymph node. The receptors shown here come from a human donor with head and neck squamous cell carcinoma.

The chain couples TRBV10-3 to TRBJ2-1; perhaps D is TRBD1 or TRBD2 (5 bases each). Germline loops: CDR1 ENHRY, CDR2 SYGVKD. The CDR3 has 16 amino acids. The germline V and J ends were trimmed by 0 bases and 5 bases, with 14 bases remaining between them. CDR3 DNA sequence: TGTGCCATCAGTGAGTCGAGTGGGGGATTCGACAATGAGCAGTTCTTC. Translating it yields CAISESSGGFDNEQFF.

V gene TRBV2 combines with J gene TRBJ1-2, with 8 bases lining up with TRBD1. The length of the CDR3 is 13 residues. From germline, CDR1 is SNHLY and CDR2 FYNNEI. V gave up 4 bases and J gave up 3 bases; unmatched junction bases: 1. CDR3 nucleotide sequence: TGTGCCAGCAGTGCAGGGGGCTACTATGGCTACACCTTC. It specifies CASSAGGYYGYTF.

The V gene is TRBV6-5, the J gene TRBJ2-7; no definite D call. V shed 6 bases and J shed 4 bases, with 19 bases lying between them. The CDR3 sequence is 15 residues long. Germline CDR1 reads MNHEY; CDR2 reads SVGAGI. The CDR3 sequence is CASSPVPISLYEQYF. CDR3 sequence (DNA): TGTGCCAGCAGCCCCGTGCCGATTAGCCTTTACGAGCAGTACTTC.

The J gene is TRBJ2-7, the V gene TRBV11-3; 7 bases line up with TRBD2. With 2 bases clipped from V and 2 bases from J, the junction kept 12 bases outside the gene matches. Germline assignment: CDR1 SGHNT and CDR2 YENEEA. CDR3 length equals 17 residues. CDR3: CASSLNPRSGTTYEQYF. The CDR3 DNA reads TGTGCCAGCAGCTTAAACCCTCGGTCCGGGACTACCTACGAGCAGTACTTC.

V is TRBV12-2 and J is TRBJ2-5; the table assigns TRBD2, which was not confirmed against the DNA. TRBV12-2 has pseudogene status. This CDR3 comprises 16 residues. The DNA for the CDR3 is TGTGCAAGTCGCTTATTTTTCGGGTTGGCTAGTCCGACCCAGTACTTC. Protein product: CASRLFFGLASPTQYF.

The genes are TRBV4-1 and TRBJ1-5; maybe TRBD1 (6 bases). The V gene's germline CDR1 is MGHRA and CDR2 YSYEKL. The CDR3 length is 15 residues. Trimming removed 3 bases at V and 1 base at J, with 10 bases between. The CDR3 DNA follows: TGCGCCAGCAGCCATACTACAGGGAGCAATCAGCCCCAGCATTTT. This codes for CASSHTTGSNQPQHF.

This chain connects TRBV15 to TRBJ1-1, with D unresolved. This CDR3 is 14 amino acids long. CDR1 is LNHNV and CDR2 is YYDKDF in the germline V gene (reference sequence). V was trimmed by 0 bases and J by 1 base, leaving 6 bases between them. This CDR3 reads CATSREAENTEAFF. The DNA for the CDR3 is TGTGCCACCAGCAGAGAAGCTGAGAACACTGAAGCTTTCTTT.

The chain has TRBV2 and TRBJ1-2; weak D call: TRBD1 (5 bases). The germline CDR1 and CDR2 sequences are SNHLY and FYNNEI. Trimming pared 11 bases from V and 7 bases from J, leaving 26 bases between. CDR3 length: 15 amino acids. The DNA of the CDR3 is TGTGCCCGACAAGCAGACCGGGACCGCCCTGGTGGCTACACCTTC. Protein: CARQADRDRPGGYTF.

This chain joins TRBV6-5 and TRBJ2-5, with D possibly matching TRBD2 (6 bases). The J call is uncertain, as TRBJ2-7 better fits the DNA end. The germline V gene encodes CDR1 MNHEY and CDR2 SVGAGI. This CDR3 is 16 amino acids long. The CDR3 DNA reads TGTGCCAGCAGTTACTCAACCGTGGGGGGTGGCTACGAGCAGTACTTC. Protein: CASSYSTVGGGYEQYF.

The chain uses TRBV6-5 and TRBJ1-2; 7 bases are a match to TRBD1. The length of the CDR3 is 13 residues. Germline CDR1 and CDR2: MNHEY and SVGAGI. Germline trimming cut 6 bases from V and 2 bases from J; bases unmatched to any gene: 3. The CDR3 bases are TGTGCCAGCAGCCCGGGACAGAACTATGGCTACACCTTC. Translating gives CASSPGQNYGYTF.

The chain employs TRBV11-2 and TRBJ2-7, with D perhaps TRBD2 (6 bases). CDR1 and CDR2 (germline): SGHAT, FQNNGV. Trimming stripped 1 base from V and 3 bases from J, with 10 bases between. The CDR3 has 14 amino acids. DNA of the CDR3: TGTGCCAGCAGCTTAGGGGGGGAGCTCTACGAGCAGTACTTC. This gives the protein CASSLGGELYEQYF.

V and J are TRBV6-1 and TRBJ1-2; possible D gene TRBD1, 5 bases. CDR1 and CDR2 (germline): MNHNS, SASEGT. The CDR3 extends over 15 amino acids. V was cut by 0 bases and J by 5 bases, with 13 bases left in between. The CDR3 DNA follows: TGTGCCAGCAGTGAAGCTGGGGCGCCGAGTTATGGCTACACCTTC. Amino acids: CASSEAGAPSYGYTF.

The chain carries TRBV9 and TRBJ2-7; 16 bases align to TRBD2. The CDR3 runs to 16 residues. V was clipped by 5 bases and J by 4 bases; unmatched bases: 6. Per germline, CDR1 SGDLS and CDR2 YYNGEE. The CDR3 protein is CASSPGLAGGLYEQYF. The DNA of the CDR3 is TGTGCCAGCAGTCCGGGACTAGCGGGGGGGCTTTACGAGCAGTACTTC.

The chain links TRBV11-2 to TRBJ2-2, with D perhaps being TRBD1 or TRBD2 (5 bases each). Per the germline V gene, CDR1 is SGHAT and CDR2 is FQNNGV. CDR3 length: 17 amino acids. Deletions cut 0 bases from V and 4 bases from J, with 15 bases between. CDR3 protein: CASSLDGDLVLTGELFF. DNA for the CDR3: TGTGCCAGCAGCTTAGATGGGGACCTCGTCCTCACCGGGGAGCTGTTTTTT.

The chain has TRBV27 and TRBJ1-5, with TRBD1 matching over 10 bases. Losses at the gene ends were 6 bases for V and 7 bases for J; bases not matched to a gene: 9. Germline loops: CDR1 MNHEY, CDR2 SMNVEV (reference sequence). There are 15 residues in the CDR3. The CDR3 sequence is CASSLGQGYRQPQHF. In DNA form, the CDR3 reads TGTGCCAGCAGCCTGGGACAGGGGTACAGGCAGCCCCAGCATTTT.

V gene TRBV15 combines with J gene TRBJ1-4, with unresolved D. The CDR3 runs to 11 residues. From germline, CDR1 is LNHNV and CDR2 YYDKDF (reference sequence). Trimming shortened V by 3 bases and J by 7 bases, and 3 bases separated the two germline ends. The CDR3 DNA sequence: TGTGCCACCAGCAGCGGTGAAAAACTGTTTTTT. It encodes CATSSGEKLFF.

The genes are TRBV27 and TRBJ2-5; 9 bases are a match to TRBD2. Germline CDR1 reads MNHEY; CDR2 reads SMNVEV (reference sequence). V lost 4 bases and J lost 7; bases outside the gene matches: 16. The CDR3 contains 17 residues. The CDR3 reads CASSSTTSGYNWGTQYF. CDR3 nucleotides: TGTGCCAGCAGTTCAACGACTAGCGGTTACAACTGGGGGACCCAGTACTTC.

The chain combines TRBV29-1 with TRBJ2-7; possible D gene TRBD1, 6 bases. CDR1 SQVTM and CDR2 ANQGSEA come from the germline V gene. The CDR3 spans 12 residues. The V end was cut by 7 bases, the J end by 1 base, with 11 bases between. CDR3 nucleotides: TGCAGCGCCGTGGACAGTTCCTACGAGCAGTACTTC. Translation gives CSAVDSSYEQYF.

The chain recombines TRBV6-1 with TRBJ2-1, with D possibly being TRBD2 (6 bases). Germline values: CDR1 MNHNS, CDR2 SASEGT. V was pared by 1 base and J by 0 bases, with 19 bases between. CDR3 length: 19 amino acids. As DNA, the CDR3 is TGTGCCAGCAGTGAAGGGGGGACTCCACTAATGAGCTCCTACAATGAGCAGTTCTTC. Protein sequence: CASSEGGTPLMSSYNEQFF.

The chain links TRBV6-1 to TRBJ1-5; 9 bases match TRBD1. CDR3 length: 15 amino acids. The germline CDR1 and CDR2 sequences are MNHNS and SASEGT. V shed 7 bases and J 7 bases; nucleotides not matched to a gene: 11. Here the CDR3 DNA reads TGTGCCAGCACTATAACCGGGACAGGGTACCAGCCCCAGCATTTT. Amino acid sequence: CASTITGTGYQPQHF.

J is TRBJ2-7 and V is TRBV6-1, with 9 nucleotides matching TRBD1. This CDR3 is 17 amino acids long. CDR1 and CDR2 (germline): MNHNS, SASEGT. V was clipped by 1 base and J by 3 bases; unmatched bases: 10. CDR3 sequence (DNA): TGTGCCAGCAGTGAAGGCCCCCAGGGACAGGGAATCTACGAGCAGTACTTC. Translated: CASSEGPQGQGIYEQYF.

The chain employs TRBV7-8 and TRBJ2-7; 10 nucleotides align to TRBD2. Germline V gene data show CDR1 as SGHVS and CDR2 as FQNEAQ. After removal of 2 bases from V and 5 bases from J, the junction contained 0 bases not matched to a gene. The CDR3 covers 13 residues. Here the CDR3 reads CASSLLAGDEQYF. CDR3 coding DNA: TGTGCCAGCAGCTTACTAGCGGGGGACGAGCAGTACTTC.

V and J are TRBV11-2 and TRBJ2-7; 10 bases line up with TRBD2. Trimming removed 1 base from V and 2 bases from J; junction bases left unmatched: 5. The V gene's germline CDR1 is SGHAT and CDR2 FQNNGV. The CDR3 has 16 amino acids. As DNA, the CDR3 is TGTGCCAGCAGCTTAGGCCGCAGCGGGGGGGCCTACGAGCAGTACTTC. Its protein is CASSLGRSGGAYEQYF.

The chain has TRBV6-1 and TRBJ1-1; perhaps TRBD1 as D (5 bases). V shed 3 bases and J shed 0 bases, with 8 bases lying between them. This CDR3 contains 14 residues. Germline V gene data show CDR1 as MNHNS and CDR2 as SASEGT. Written as DNA, the CDR3 is TGTGCCAGCAGTGACCACAGGTTGAACACTGAAGCTTTCTTT. Amino acid sequence: CASSDHRLNTEAFF.

V usage is TRBV18 and J usage is TRBJ1-1; TRBD1 might be the D (6 bases). V lost 2 bases and J 3 bases, leaving 10 bases between the germline ends. The CDR3 is 14 amino acids. Germline CDR1 is KGHSH and CDR2 is LQKENI. The CDR3 nucleotides are TGTGCCAGCTCACCAACGGGGGCCCACACTGAAGCTTTCTTT. This gives the protein CASSPTGAHTEAFF. The full variable domain, in which reference TRBV18 and TRBJ1-1 provide the parts outside the CDR3, is NAGVMQNPRHLVRRRGQEARLRCSPMKGHSHVYWYRQLPEEGLKFMVYLQKENIIDESGMPKERFSAEFPKEGPSILRIQQVVRGDSAAYFCASSPTGAHTEAFFGQGTRLTVV.

This clone has only one observation. The chain combines TRBV28 with TRBJ2-3, with TRBD2 as a possible D gene (6 bases). Trimming took off 2 bases at V and 1 base at J, with 10 bases between the two ends. The CDR3 spans 15 residues. Germline loops: CDR1 MDHEN, CDR2 SYDVKM. In nucleotides, the CDR3 is TGTGCCAGCAGTTTAATGGCGGGGCGCACAGATACGCAGTATTTT. This gives the protein CASSLMAGRTDTQYF.

V and J are TRBV19 and TRBJ2-7, with no clear D. Trimming took off 7 bases at V and 0 bases at J, with 13 bases between the two ends. Germline V CDR1 and CDR2: LNHDA, SQIVND (reference sequence). The CDR3 has 14 amino acids. Here the CDR3 reads CASKVFGGSYEQYF. In nucleotides, the CDR3 is TGTGCCAGTAAGGTCTTCGGCGGCTCCTACGAGCAGTACTTC.

V and J are TRBV6-1 and TRBJ1-5; 10 bases line up with TRBD1. The V gene's germline CDR1 is MNHNS and CDR2 SASEGT. Losses at the gene ends were 2 bases for V and 1 base for J; bases not matched to a gene: 14. The CDR3 length is 20 residues. The CDR3 DNA is TGTGCCAGCAGTGAAAGTTTCTGGACAGGGGGTTGGAGGAGCAATCAGCCCCAGCATTTT. Protein product: CASSESFWTGGWRSNQPQHF.

This clone was counted a single time. The V call is TRBV28, the J call TRBJ2-2; D ambiguous. The V and J ends lost 5 bases and 5 bases respectively, with 9 bases between them. This CDR3 is built from 13 residues. CDR1 is MDHEN and CDR2 is SYDVKM in the germline V gene. CDR3 in amino acids: CASSSIGTGELFF. For the CDR3, the DNA is TGTGCCAGCAGTAGCATCGGGACCGGGGAGCTGTTTTTT.

The chain couples TRBV4-1 to TRBJ1-6; D not certain. The CDR3 runs to 18 residues. Trimming left V 0 bases short and J 2 bases short, with 14 bases between. Germline lookup yields CDR1 MGHRA and CDR2 YSYEKL. The CDR3: CASSQDPWVGTYNSPLHF. CDR3 nucleotide sequence: TGCGCCAGCAGCCAAGACCCCTGGGTAGGCACCTATAATTCACCCCTCCACTTT.